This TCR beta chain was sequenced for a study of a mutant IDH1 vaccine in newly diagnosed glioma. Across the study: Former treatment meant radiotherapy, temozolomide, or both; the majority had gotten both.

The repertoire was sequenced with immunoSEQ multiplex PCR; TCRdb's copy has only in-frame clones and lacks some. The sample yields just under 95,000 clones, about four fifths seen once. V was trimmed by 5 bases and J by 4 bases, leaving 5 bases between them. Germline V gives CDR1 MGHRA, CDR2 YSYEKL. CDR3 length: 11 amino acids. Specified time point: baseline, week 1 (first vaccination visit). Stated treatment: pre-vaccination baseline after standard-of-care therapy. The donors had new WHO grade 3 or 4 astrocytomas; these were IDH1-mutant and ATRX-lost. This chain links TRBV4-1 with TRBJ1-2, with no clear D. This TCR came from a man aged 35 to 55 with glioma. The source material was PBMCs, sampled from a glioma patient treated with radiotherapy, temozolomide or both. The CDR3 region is CASSEGYGYTF. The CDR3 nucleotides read TGCGCCAGCAGCGAAGGCTATGGCTACACCTTC.